These 23 T cell receptor beta chains were all obtained from the same sample, sequenced in a study of T-cell memory formation after mild COVID-19. TCRdb used MiXCR to reprocess the 5' RACE reads, holding one entry per CDR3 protein. Of 300,000 or so distinct CDR3 sequences in the sample, around 15% are singletons; the top ten hold roughly 20%. Sequencing input: PBMCs or a T cell subset sorted from them (not recorded which). The receptors were sampled from a man aged 18 to 29 who had mild COVID-19 (a few samples of this study predate the infection). Cell type and time point are not known.

This clonotype was seen more than once but under ten times. The chain recombines TRBV7-2 with TRBJ2-7; 12 nucleotides line up with TRBD2. Germline V gene sequence: CDR1 SGHTA, CDR2 FQGNSA. With V trimmed by 4 bases and J by 4 bases, 11 bases remained unmatched. CDR3 size: 17 residues. In nucleotides, the CDR3 is TGTGCCAGCAGCTACGCCCCTAGCGGGGGGGTACCGTACGAGCAGTACTTC. Translated: CASSYAPSGGVPYEQYF.

The rearrangement links TRBV28 to TRBJ1-4; D perhaps matches TRBD1 (5 bases). This CDR3 region has 14 residues. V dropped 6 bases and J dropped 1 base, with 9 bases sitting between them. CDR1 and CDR2 from the germline V gene are MDHEN and SYDVKM. CDR3 sequence: CASRPGVTNEKLFF. In DNA form, the CDR3 reads TGTGCCAGCAGACCGGGGGTAACTAATGAAAAACTGTTTTTT.

At least ten counts were recorded for this clonotype. This sequence joins TRBV7-9 and TRBJ2-3; 7 bases are shared with TRBD2. From germline, CDR1 is SEHNR and CDR2 FQNEAQ (reference sequence). The V segment lost 0 bases and the J segment 8 bases; nucleotides outside the gene matches: 2. CDR3 size: 13 residues. The CDR3 DNA is TGTGCCAGCAGCTTAGCGCCGGGAGGTACGCAGTATTTT. Its protein product is CASSLAPGGTQYF. Drawing the rest from reference TRBV7-9 and TRBJ2-3, the complete variable domain is DTGVSQNPRHKITKRGQNVTFRCDPISEHNRLYWYRQTLGQGPEFLTYFQNEAQLEKSRLLSDRFSAERPKGSFSTLEIQRTEQGDSAMYLCASSLAPGGTQYFGPGTRLTVL.

The chain recombines TRBV7-2 with TRBJ2-3, with 8 positions matching TRBD2. V lost 1 base to trimming and J lost 2 bases; unmatched junction nucleotides: 5. CDR1 and CDR2 from the germline V gene are SGHTA and FQGNSA. This CDR3 spans 16 amino acids. The CDR3 here is CASSLVGGLDTDTQYF. The CDR3 DNA sequence: TGTGCCAGCAGCTTAGTAGGGGGACTAGACACAGATACGCAGTATTTT.

This clonotype occurred a few times. The rearrangement uses TRBV4-3 and TRBJ2-7, with 11 bases that match TRBD1. J gave up 3 bases and V 0 bases, and 1 base lay outside the gene matches. The length of the CDR3 is 15 residues. Germline CDR1 LGHNA, CDR2 YSLEER. The CDR3: CASSQEGTGGYEQYF. The CDR3 nucleotides are TGCGCCAGCAGCCAAGAGGGGACAGGGGGCTACGAGCAGTACTTC.

This chain links TRBV28 with TRBJ2-5, with no clear D. The CDR3 has 14 amino acids. With 4 bases removed from V and 2 bases from J, the gap between germline ends came to 11 bases. Germline CDR1 MDHEN, CDR2 SYDVKM. CDR3 DNA: TGTGCCAGCAGTTCTACGCGGATTCAAGAGACCCAGTACTTC. Translated: CASSSTRIQETQYF. The variable domain in full, with the rest retrieved from reference TRBV28 and TRBJ2-5, is DVKVTQSSRYLVKRTGEKVFLECVQDMDHENMFWYRQDPGLGLRLIYFSYDVKMKEKGDIPEGYSVSREKKERFSLILESASTNQTSMYLCASSSTRIQETQYFGPGTRLLVL.

V usage is TRBV7-2 and J usage is TRBJ2-3; 13 nucleotides line up with TRBD2. The V and J ends lost 2 bases and 6 bases, in that order; junction bases with no gene match: 5. The CDR3 is 16 amino acids. CDR1 is SGHTA, CDR2 FQGNSA, per germline. The CDR3 reads CASSLTGTSGVDTQYF. The CDR3 nucleotides read TGTGCCAGCAGCTTAACCGGGACTAGCGGGGTGGATACGCAGTATTTT.

This clonotype showed up just a few times. The genes are TRBV11-2 and TRBJ2-5; the D call may be TRBD1 or TRBD2 (5 bases each). The germline V gene has CDR1 SGHAT and CDR2 FQNNGV. The CDR3 loop spans 14 amino acids. Trimming took off 4 bases at V and 7 bases at J, with 16 bases between the two ends. CDR3 coding DNA: TGTGCCAGCAGCTCTCTGGCCGGGACGGGGACCCAGTACTTC. Translating it yields CASSSLAGTGTQYF. Full variable domain (missing parts from reference TRBV11-2 and TRBJ2-5): EAGVAQSPRYKIIEKRQSVAFWCNPISGHATLYWYQQILGQGPKLLIQFQNNGVVDDSQLPKDRFSAERLKGVDSTLKIQPAKLEDSAVYLCASSSLAGTGTQYFGPGTRLLVL.

The rearrangement uses TRBV7-9 and TRBJ2-1; D is possibly TRBD2 (7 bases). CDR3 length equals 17 residues. Germline lookup yields CDR1 SEHNR and CDR2 FQNEAQ (reference sequence). With 3 bases removed from V and 7 bases from J, the gap between germline ends came to 22 bases. CDR3 in amino acids: CASSFNRGGSSQNEQFF. The CDR3 region has the DNA TGTGCCAGCAGCTTTAACCGCGGGGGCTCCTCCCAGAATGAGCAGTTCTTC.

V is TRBV7-2 and J is TRBJ2-4, with TRBD1 matching 7 bases. From germline, CDR1 is SGHTA and CDR2 FQGNSA. J gave up 0 bases and V 5 bases, and 7 bases lay outside the gene matches. The CDR3 totals 16 residues. The CDR3 sequence is CASSVIGQVAKNIQYF. CDR3 DNA: TGTGCCAGCAGCGTAATTGGACAGGTAGCCAAAAACATTCAGTACTTC.

This clonotype was seen a few times. The chain carries TRBV9 and TRBJ2-7; TRBD2 matches 8 bases. After removal of 4 bases from V and 2 bases from J, the junction contained 5 bases not matched to a gene. The CDR3 is made up of 14 amino acids. Germline-derived CDR1 and CDR2 are SGDLS and YYNGEE. Here the CDR3 DNA reads TGTGCCAGCAGCACGGGAGGGCCGACCTACGAGCAGTACTTC. This encodes CASSTGGPTYEQYF.

This clonotype was seen only a few times. This chain links TRBV20-1 with TRBJ2-7; 10 nucleotides match TRBD2. The CDR3 contains 15 residues. The germline V gene has CDR1 DFQATT and CDR2 SNEGSKA (reference sequence). The ends lost 0 bases at V and 6 bases at J; junction bases unmatched: 8. CDR3 amino acids: CSARDLSGGALEQYV. The DNA for the CDR3 is TGCAGTGCTAGAGACCTAAGCGGGGGGGCGCTCGAGCAGTACGTC.

This clonotype occurred a few times. This chain uses TRBV5-4 with TRBJ2-3; weak D call: TRBD1 (6 bases). V lost 5 bases, J lost 4 bases, and 14 bases lay in between. The CDR3 loop spans 14 amino acids. CDR1 and CDR2 from the germline V gene are SGHNT and YYREEE (reference sequence). The CDR3 DNA follows: TGTGCCAGCAGGAAAGGGGGTCCCGCAGATACGCAGTATTTT. Its translation is CASRKGGPADTQYF.

This clonotype has a handful of counts. The V call is TRBV23-1, the J call TRBJ2-7; 10 bases are shared with TRBD1. TRBV23-1 is annotated as an ORF whose role is uncertain. This CDR3 has 15 residues. V was clipped by 6 bases and J by 4 bases; unmatched bases: 9. In DNA form, the CDR3 reads TGCGCCAGCAGCCGCAGAAGGGACAGGGGATACGAGCAGTACGTC. Its protein is CASSRRRDRGYEQYV.

V usage is TRBV25-1 and J usage is TRBJ1-4, with D hard to call. The V and J ends lost 4 bases and 5 bases respectively, with 8 bases between them. CDR3 length: 13 amino acids. Germline V gene sequence: CDR1 MGHDK, CDR2 SYGVNS. The CDR3 protein is CASSVRSNEKLFF. DNA for the CDR3: TGTGCCAGCAGTGTTCGTTCGAATGAAAAACTGTTTTTT.

This clonotype showed up just a few times. The V call is TRBV29-1, the J call TRBJ2-3, with D unresolved. There are 10 residues in the CDR3. CDR1 is SQVTM and CDR2 is ANQGSEA in the germline V gene. With 8 bases removed from V and 4 bases from J, the gap between germline ends came to 7 bases. CDR3 sequence: CSLKSDTQYF. CDR3 sequence (DNA): TGCAGCCTTAAATCAGATACGCAGTATTTT.

The V call is TRBV9, the J call TRBJ2-2; no definite D call. Germline loops: CDR1 SGDLS, CDR2 YYNGEE. There are 14 residues in the CDR3. V was trimmed by 4 bases and J by 6 bases, leaving 13 bases between them. In DNA form, the CDR3 reads TGTGCCAGCAGCACGTCGGGTAGTCCCGGGGAGCTGTTTTTT. Encoded protein: CASSTSGSPGELFF.

At least ten counts were recorded for this clonotype. The chain has TRBV4-2 and TRBJ2-3; the match to TRBD2 covers 11 bases. Trimming at V came to 0 bases and at J to 4 bases, leaving 0 bases not matched to a gene. Germline V lookup: CDR1 LGHNA, CDR2 YNFKEQ. This CDR3 has 15 amino acids. Here the CDR3 reads CASSQDSGGADTQYF. CDR3 bases: TGTGCCAGCAGCCAAGATAGCGGGGGGGCAGATACGCAGTATTTT.

The chain links TRBV7-2 to TRBJ2-3; D not certain. Trimming took 3 bases from V and 4 from J, leaving 8 bases between them. Germline V gene data show CDR1 as SGHTA and CDR2 as FQGNSA. The CDR3 totals 13 residues. CDR3 region: CASSFARSDTQYF. The CDR3, as DNA: TGTGCCAGCAGCTTTGCGAGATCAGATACGCAGTATTTT.

The CDR3 spells CASSPGGEQPQHF. DNA for the CDR3: TGTGCCAGCAGCCCCGGGGGGGAGCAGCCCCAGCATTTT. V usage is TRBV7-6 and J usage is TRBJ1-5; weak D call: TRBD1 (5 bases). Trimming cost V 5 bases and J 7 bases, with 12 bases left between them. The germline V gene has CDR1 SGHVS and CDR2 FNYEAQ. The CDR3 sequence is 13 residues long.

This clonotype was recorded a few times. The chain has TRBV12-3 or TRBV12-4 and TRBJ1-6; a weak D match, TRBD1 (6 bases). V was shortened by 5 bases and J by 9 bases, with 17 bases between the two germline ends. The CDR3 totals 15 residues. The CDR3 nucleotides read TGTGCCAGCAGTGCTGGGGGGGGCCCTAGTTCACCCCTCCACTTT. This gives the protein CASSAGGGPSSPLHF.

Only a few counts were recorded for this clonotype. The DNA of the CDR3 is TGCGCCAGCAGCCAAGGGCACGGGCCCTCCTACGAGCAGTACTTC. This codes for CASSQGHGPSYEQYF. The chain carries TRBV4-1 and TRBJ2-7, with D hard to call. The CDR3 covers 15 residues. Trimming cost V 1 base and J 0 bases, with 10 bases left between them. The germline CDR1 and CDR2 sequences are MGHRA and YSYEKL.

In this sample, this clonotype turned up a few times. The CDR3 spells CSVGLAGDNEQFF. In nucleotides, the CDR3 is TGCAGCGTTGGACTAGCGGGGGACAATGAGCAGTTCTTC. The chain recombines TRBV29-1 with TRBJ2-1; 12 positions match TRBD2. CDR1 is SQVTM and CDR2 is ANQGSEA in the germline V gene. J was trimmed by 5 bases and V by 4 bases; bases with no gene match: 0. The CDR3 extends over 13 amino acids.